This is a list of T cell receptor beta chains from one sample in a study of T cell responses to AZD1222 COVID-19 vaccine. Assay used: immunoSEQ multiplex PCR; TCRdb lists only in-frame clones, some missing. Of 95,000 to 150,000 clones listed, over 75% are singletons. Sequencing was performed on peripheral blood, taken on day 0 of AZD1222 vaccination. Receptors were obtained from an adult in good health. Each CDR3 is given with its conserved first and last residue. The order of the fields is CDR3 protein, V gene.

cdr3_aa: CAIRAGTNSPLHF
v_call: TRBV10-3

cdr3_aa: CASRPRQGSYEQYF
v_call: TRBV28

cdr3_aa: CASSLGRDMPGGQYF
v_call: TRBV7-2

cdr3_aa: CASRPGGQGLSPLHF
v_call: TRBV2

cdr3_aa: CASSYAEQGSSREQYF
v_call: TRBV6-2/TRBV6-3

cdr3_aa: CASSIDPPHDRCDGYTF
v_call: TRBV19

cdr3_aa: CASSLGSGTEAFF
v_call: TRBV7-9

cdr3_aa: CASSLSNSPLHF
v_call: TRBV11-2

cdr3_aa: CASRMTGEETQYF
v_call: TRBV5-1

cdr3_aa: CASSESEGYGYTF
v_call: TRBV10-2

cdr3_aa: CASTSFRVETQYF
v_call: TRBV6-5

cdr3_aa: CASSLGLVNQPQHF
v_call: TRBV7-8

cdr3_aa: CASRTRTGRGTEAFF
v_call: TRBV2

cdr3_aa: CASHLGPGGATDTQYF
v_call: TRBV27

cdr3_aa: CASSLAAAGGPYEQYF
v_call: TRBV18

cdr3_aa: CASSYEGGTEAFF
v_call: TRBV6-5

cdr3_aa: CASSLGTGLSWPQHF
v_call: TRBV28

cdr3_aa: CATSATGGRSYEQYF
v_call: TRBV24-1

cdr3_aa: CATQGQNSYEQYF
v_call: TRBV19

cdr3_aa: CASSPGGGLPTEAFF
v_call: TRBV5-6

cdr3_aa: CASSPRRGAGDNEQFF
v_call: TRBV7-8

cdr3_aa: CASSAQGDHSPQHF
v_call: TRBV27

cdr3_aa: CASSLKREKLFF
v_call: TRBV27

cdr3_aa: CATSRDVPAKAFF
v_call: TRBV15

cdr3_aa: CASSQATGGVLDTQYF
v_call: TRBV4-3

cdr3_aa: CASSAHLQGLDGYTF
v_call: TRBV9

cdr3_aa: CASHRDQETQYF
v_call: TRBV5-1

cdr3_aa: CASREQGWEETQYF
v_call: TRBV2

cdr3_aa: CASGRQETQYF
v_call: TRBV9

cdr3_aa: CASSVSGELFF
v_call: TRBV2

cdr3_aa: CASSGGGRGNTEAFF
v_call: TRBV5-6

cdr3_aa: CASSPKGSLVEQFF
v_call: TRBV7-9

cdr3_aa: CASSFLPTDANTEAFF
v_call: TRBV27

cdr3_aa: CATSDAGQGTYGYTF
v_call: TRBV24-1

cdr3_aa: CASSLSWPGSVEETQYF
v_call: TRBV28

cdr3_aa: CASTRSMNTEAFF
v_call: TRBV6-5

cdr3_aa: CASSVEGQGSPLHF
v_call: TRBV9

cdr3_aa: CATSRVGGSGPEAFF
v_call: TRBV15

cdr3_aa: CASSHPSGELFF
v_call: TRBV3-1/TRBV3-2

cdr3_aa: CASSQGLAGGQNIQYF
v_call: TRBV4-2

cdr3_aa: CATNLSGQGRSNNQPQHF
v_call: TRBV24-1

cdr3_aa: CASSGTDKAQFF
v_call: TRBV5-1

cdr3_aa: CASSLVQGYEKLFF
v_call: TRBV28

cdr3_aa: CASGTNTGELFF
v_call: TRBV19

cdr3_aa: CASSKRSTSYEQYF
v_call: TRBV27

cdr3_aa: CASSAPASYEQYF
v_call: TRBV7-6

cdr3_aa: CASSARTYEQYF
v_call: TRBV12-3/TRBV12-4

cdr3_aa: CASSVRPALGTVQETQYF
v_call: TRBV9